Listed here are 21 T cell receptor beta chains from one sample, sequenced in a study of T cell repertoires in cytomegalovirus infection. TCRdb ran MiXCR on the reads and lists one entry per CDR3 protein. This table holds about 500,000 distinct CDR3 sequences, 30% to 40% found once. No antigen has been assigned to these receptors. The sample in question was cultured PBMCs, obtained from culture after CMV antigen stimulation. The receptors stem from a human donor in good health (CMV status not recorded). Some clones in this sample may be carry-over from other donors' samples.

This clonotype was counted only a few times. V is TRBV7-9 and J is TRBJ2-1; 13 bases are shared with TRBD2. CDR1 and CDR2 from the germline V gene are SEHNR and FQNEAQ (reference sequence). The J segment lost 4 bases and the V segment lost 5 bases, leaving 11 bases of the junction unmatched. The CDR3 runs to 18 residues. Written as DNA, the CDR3 is TGTGCCAGCAGCCTCACTAGCGGGAGGGTCCCCAAATACAATGAGCAGTTCTTC. Translating gives CASSLTSGRVPKYNEQFF.

This sequence joins TRBV6-1 and TRBJ2-7; TRBD1 matches at 9 bases. V was clipped by 1 base and J by 6 bases; unmatched bases: 1. This CDR3 spans 13 amino acids. Germline CDR1 is MNHNS and CDR2 is SASEGT. CDR3 protein: CASSEGTGAEQYF. The CDR3 nucleotides read TGTGCCAGCAGTGAAGGGACAGGGGCCGAGCAGTACTTC.

The V and J genes are TRBV5-6 and TRBJ2-1; TRBD2 agrees at 11 bases. The ends lost 0 bases at V and 8 bases at J; junction bases unmatched: 10. CDR1 is SGHDT and CDR2 is YYEEEE in the germline V gene. The length of the CDR3 is 17 residues. DNA for the CDR3: TGTGCCAGCAGCTTGGAACTAGCGGGAGAGTGGACGCATGAGCAGTTCTTC. Encoded protein: CASSLELAGEWTHEQFF.

There are a few counts of this clonotype. J is TRBJ1-2 and V is TRBV12-3 or TRBV12-4; possibly TRBD1 for D (5 bases). CDR3 length: 13 residues. The germline V and J ends were trimmed by 2 bases and 8 bases, with 12 bases remaining between them. The CDR3 loop is CASSLHSEGGYTF. The CDR3 DNA sequence: TGTGCCAGCAGTTTACATAGCGAGGGGGGCTACACCTTC.

This clonotype was picked up a small number of times. The chain recombines TRBV7-8 with TRBJ2-5; the match to TRBD2 covers 11 bases. Germline V gene sequence: CDR1 SGHVS, CDR2 FQNEAQ. V gave up 0 bases and J gave up 5 bases; unmatched junction bases: 5. CDR3 size: 16 residues. The CDR3 reads CASSLAQASGGETQYF. The CDR3 nucleotides are TGTGCCAGCAGCTTAGCGCAGGCTAGCGGGGGGGAGACCCAGTACTTC.

This rearrangement joins TRBV10-3 to TRBJ2-7; unclear D gene. The CDR3 totals 14 residues. The V and J ends lost 11 bases and 5 bases respectively, with 22 bases between them. Germline V gene sequence: CDR1 ENHRY, CDR2 SYGVKD. CDR3 DNA: TGTGCCTCCGCGGCGCCCTACCACCCTGACGAGCAGTACGTC. Its translation is CASAAPYHPDEQYV.

The chain is built from TRBV7-2 and TRBJ2-1; the D gene could be TRBD1 or TRBD2 (5 bases each). The CDR3 has 14 residues. Trimming shortened V by 6 bases and J by 7 bases, and 16 bases separated the two germline ends. The germline V gene has CDR1 SGHTA and CDR2 FQGNSA. This chain's CDR3 is CASRIDIWGNEQFF. As DNA, the CDR3 is TGTGCCAGCAGGATAGACATTTGGGGGAATGAGCAGTTCTTC.

The chain couples TRBV28 to TRBJ2-5; weak D call: TRBD1 (6 bases). CDR1 is MDHEN, CDR2 SYDVKM, per germline. This CDR3 spans 14 amino acids. V lost 3 bases to trimming and J lost 7 bases, with 15 bases between them. Written as DNA, the CDR3 is TGTGCCAGCAGTTTTAGGACAGCCGCATCGACCCAGTACTTC. Translation gives CASSFRTAASTQYF.

The V gene is TRBV7-2, the J gene TRBJ2-3, with TRBD2 matching over 7 bases. The V segment lost 7 bases and the J segment 0 bases; nucleotides outside the gene matches: 4. Germline loops: CDR1 SGHTA, CDR2 FQGNSA. The CDR3 length is 14 residues. CDR3 sequence: CASKWRGSTDTQYF. The CDR3 DNA is TGTGCCAGCAAGTGGCGGGGGAGCACAGATACGCAGTATTTT.

This clonotype has more than one count but fewer than ten. The rearrangement uses TRBV7-2 and TRBJ1-2; D unclear. V was pared by 2 bases and J by 0 bases, with 16 bases between. The CDR3 extends over 17 amino acids. Germline loops: CDR1 SGHTA, CDR2 FQGNSA. The CDR3 DNA sequence: TGTGCCAGCAGCTTACTGTCAGTAGGCAGATCTAACTATGGCTACACCTTC. Its translation: CASSLLSVGRSNYGYTF.

This clonotype showed up just a few times. The chain links TRBV6-5 to TRBJ2-5, with 15 bases that match TRBD2. V was clipped by 5 bases and J by 5 bases; unmatched bases: 6. Per germline, CDR1 MNHEY and CDR2 SVGAGI. CDR3 length: 16 amino acids. CDR3 in amino acids: CASSEGLAGGGETQYF. CDR3 coding DNA: TGTGCCAGCAGTGAGGGACTAGCGGGAGGCGGGGAGACCCAGTACTTC.

V gene TRBV5-6 combines with J gene TRBJ1-2; 10 bases are a match to TRBD1. V shed 0 bases and J 5 bases; nucleotides not matched to a gene: 4. The CDR3 is made up of 15 amino acids. Germline CDR1 SGHDT, CDR2 YYEEEE. The CDR3 coding sequence is TGTGCCAGCAGCTTGGGGGACAGGGGACGATATGGCTACACCTTC. It specifies CASSLGDRGRYGYTF.

This clonotype was recorded a few times. V gene TRBV10-2 combines with J gene TRBJ2-7; D possibly uses TRBD1 or TRBD2 (5 bases each). Germline-derived CDR1 and CDR2 are WSHSY and SAAADI. Trimming shortened V by 3 bases and J by 6 bases, and 15 bases separated the two germline ends. The CDR3 is made up of 14 amino acids. The CDR3 nucleotides are TGCGCCAGCAGTGACCTTGGGGGAAGCAGCGAGCAGTACGTC. Residues: CASSDLGGSSEQYV.

The table lists this clonotype with a few counts. This chain joins TRBV12-5 and TRBJ2-5; 8 bases line up with TRBD1. Germline CDR1 and CDR2: LGHNT and FRNRAP. V gave up 2 bases and J gave up 1 base; unmatched junction bases: 6. The CDR3 runs to 16 residues. CDR3 sequence reads: CASGLSGRGLQETQYF. The CDR3 region has the DNA TGTGCTAGTGGTTTGTCAGGCAGGGGGCTCCAAGAGACCCAGTACTTC. Full variable domain (outside the CDR3, taken from reference TRBV12-5 and TRBJ2-5): DARVTQTPRHKVTEMGQEVTMRCQPILGHNTVFWYRQTMMQGLELLAYFRNRAPLDDSGMPKDRFSAEMPDATLATLKIQPSEPRDSAVYFCASGLSGRGLQETQYFGPGTRLLVL.

A few counts support this clonotype. The chain has TRBV4-1 and TRBJ1-2; no firm D call. From germline, CDR1 is MGHRA and CDR2 YSYEKL. The germline V and J ends were trimmed by 3 bases and 7 bases, with 15 bases remaining between them. This CDR3 spans 14 amino acids. The DNA for the CDR3 is TGCGCCAGCAGCCATTTTGCGGGATTTGCTGGCTACACCTTC. Protein product: CASSHFAGFAGYTF.

This clonotype was picked up a small number of times. The chain couples TRBV12-3 or TRBV12-4 to TRBJ1-2; TRBD1 aligns across 7 bases. V was pared by 1 base and J by 3 bases, with 5 bases of the junction left unmatched. CDR3 length: 15 amino acids. The CDR3 loop is CASSLEGTGDYGYTF. Here the CDR3 DNA reads TGTGCCAGCAGTTTAGAGGGCACAGGGGACTATGGCTACACCTTC.

The rearrangement uses TRBV6-2 or TRBV6-3 and TRBJ2-3, with 9 bases fitting TRBD2. V dropped 4 bases and J dropped 7; count of bases not matched to a gene: 12. Germline V gene data show CDR1 as MNHEY and CDR2 as SVGEGT. The CDR3 is 16 amino acids. The CDR3 loop is CASSLRTSVPGNTQYF. CDR3 bases: TGTGCCAGCAGTTTACGGACTAGCGTTCCCGGGAATACGCAGTATTTT.

V gene TRBV4-1 combines with J gene TRBJ2-4; either TRBD1 or TRBD2 may supply D (7 bases each). V dropped 6 bases and J dropped 0 bases, with 21 bases sitting between them. This CDR3 is built from 18 residues. Germline V gene lookup returns CDR1 MGHRA and CDR2 YSYEKL. The CDR3 spells CASSSGGGLQLAKNIQYF. The CDR3 bases are TGCGCCAGCAGTTCAGGGGGGGGACTACAGCTAGCCAAAAACATTCAGTACTTC.

This clonotype has just a few counts. J is TRBJ2-7 and V is TRBV11-2, with 7 bases lining up with TRBD1. Per germline, CDR1 SGHAT and CDR2 FQNNGV. V lost 0 bases to trimming and J lost 3 bases; unmatched junction nucleotides: 5. The CDR3 covers 15 residues. For the CDR3, the DNA is TGTGCCAGCAGCTTAGAAGGGGGCGGAAACTACGAGCAGTACTTC. It is translated as CASSLEGGGNYEQYF.

This clonotype was detected only a few times. The chain has TRBV6-1 and TRBJ1-6; D gene ambiguous. Trimming took 7 bases from V and 12 from J, leaving 10 bases between them. The CDR3 length is 11 residues. Per the germline V gene, CDR1 is MNHNS and CDR2 is SASEGT. CDR3 nucleotide sequence: TGTGCCAGCAAAGACCGAGAACCCCTCCACTTT. Encoded protein: CASKDREPLHF.

This clonotype was seen more than once but under ten times. V is TRBV5-5 and J is TRBJ2-2, with D perhaps matching TRBD1 or TRBD2 (5 bases each). CDR3 length equals 14 residues. Trimming stripped 6 bases from V and 6 bases from J, with 15 bases between. CDR1 SGHKS and CDR2 YYEKEE come from the germline V gene (reference sequence). CDR3 DNA: TGTGCCAGCACCCTCTTGGTGGGGGCCGGGGAGCTGTTTTTT. Protein product: CASTLLVGAGELFF.